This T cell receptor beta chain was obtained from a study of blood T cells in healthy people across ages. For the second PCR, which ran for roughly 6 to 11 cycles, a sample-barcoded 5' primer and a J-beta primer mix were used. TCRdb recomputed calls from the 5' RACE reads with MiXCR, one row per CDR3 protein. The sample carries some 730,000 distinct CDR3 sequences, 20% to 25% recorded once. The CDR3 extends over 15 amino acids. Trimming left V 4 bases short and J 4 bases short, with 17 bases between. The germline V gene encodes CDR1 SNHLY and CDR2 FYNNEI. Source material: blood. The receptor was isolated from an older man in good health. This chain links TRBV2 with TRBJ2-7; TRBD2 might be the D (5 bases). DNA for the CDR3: TGTGCCAGCAGTGTCGAGAGGGCCCTCTTTTACGAGCAGTACTTC. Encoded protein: CASSVERALFYEQYF. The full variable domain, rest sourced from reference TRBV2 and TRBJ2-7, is EPEVTQTPSHQVTQMGQEVILRCVPISNHLYFYWYRQILGQKVEFLVSFYNNEISEKSEIFDDQFSVERPDGSNFTLKIRSTKLEDSAMYFCASSVERALFYEQYFGPGTRLTVT.